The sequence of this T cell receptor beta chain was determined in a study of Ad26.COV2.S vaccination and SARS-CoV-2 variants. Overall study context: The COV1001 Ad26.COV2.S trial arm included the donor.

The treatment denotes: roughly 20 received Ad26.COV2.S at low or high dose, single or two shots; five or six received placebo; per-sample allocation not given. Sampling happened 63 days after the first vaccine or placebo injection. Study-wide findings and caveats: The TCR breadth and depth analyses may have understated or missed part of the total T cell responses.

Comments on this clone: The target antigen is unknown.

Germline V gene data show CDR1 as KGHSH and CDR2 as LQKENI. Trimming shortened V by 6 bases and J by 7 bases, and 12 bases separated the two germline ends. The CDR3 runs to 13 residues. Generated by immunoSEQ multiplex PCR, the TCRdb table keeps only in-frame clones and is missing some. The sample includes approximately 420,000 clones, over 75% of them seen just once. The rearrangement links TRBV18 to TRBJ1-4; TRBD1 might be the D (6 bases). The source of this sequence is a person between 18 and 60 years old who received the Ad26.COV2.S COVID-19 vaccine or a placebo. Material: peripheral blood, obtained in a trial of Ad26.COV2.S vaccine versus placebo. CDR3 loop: CASSGQGSEKLFF. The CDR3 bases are TGTGCCAGCTCCGGGCAGGGGAGTGAAAAACTGTTTTTT.